This entry features one T cell receptor (beta chain) sequence. It has no known antigen specificity. No much larger clonotype is one base removed from it; base qualities were not supplied. Collaborating institutions collected whole blood in K2EDTA tubes following their own protocols. For TCRbeta analysis, collaborators shipped samples in one of three forms: frozen whole blood, isolated PBMCs, or DNA extracted from either of those sample types. TCRbeta CDR3 regions were amplified from genomic DNA by means of the immunoSEQ Assay, a bias-controlled multiplex PCR. Processing in the source paper ran as follows. Nucleated cell counts per sample were estimated from amplification of reference gene primers within the assay. To quantify the absolute abundance of each unique TCRbeta CDR3 rearrangement, sequence reads were collapsed and filtered. Productive Simpson clonality was computed per sample as the square root of Simpson's diversity index over productive rearrangements. TCRdb re-hosts the immuneACCESS table, in-frame sequences only. Its copies lack some clones; in the studies checked, an unresolved V gene accounts for under half of them, and the cause for the rest is not known. That table furnishes V, J and clone size, whereas the DNA furnished D and trimming. This sample lists 120,000 to 150,000 clones; roughly 86% were detected once. In total, the top ten clones hold about 10% of the sample.

The entry originates in a study of blood T cell repertoires in COVID-19 (dated by TCRdb to between 2020 and 2021). Broadly, across the study: The collaborator samples originated in the United States, Italy and Spain and spanned the acute and convalescent phases of COVID-19. The repertoires were made available in a free public database intended to serve as a resource for research on the immune response to SARS-CoV-2. Where available, HLA class I and class II types were obtained from metadata supplied by the sample provider rather than from assay-based typing. The prospective study material was composed of cDNA or gDNA derived from T cells, B-cell-depleted T cells, or PBMCs. The dataset comprised deeply sampled blood TCRbeta repertoires from subjects exposed to, actively infected with, or recovered from COVID-19. Sample metadata almost always included a de-identified subject ID, COVID-19 status, age in years and sex. The samples were drawn from the first 160 participants of the ongoing ImmuneRACE study and from 1,254 subjects provided by 6 global collaborators. Broader findings and caveats from the paper: The quantity of clinical and demographic metadata differed by source and by participant and was supplied without curation.

Material: peripheral blood. This TCR was recovered from a man in his forties or fifties with active or convalescent COVID-19.

The bases are TGTGCCAGTAGTAAATCAGGCTCCTACGAGCAGTACTTC. This translates into CASSKSGSYEQYF. The sequence is built from TRBV19 and TRBJ2-7; the D gene is unclear. The germline V gene (reference sequence) yields LNHDA for CDR1 and SQIVND for CDR2. From its cysteine to its phenylalanine, the CDR3 spans 13 amino acids. CDR3 DNA only is kept here, 39 bases in frame from base 1. The trim is 4 bases for V and 0 bases for J, with a gap of 7 bases between the germline ends.